Each of the 3 T cell receptor beta chains below was sequenced from the same sample in a study of blood T cell repertoires in COVID-19. Libraries were prepared by immunoSEQ multiplex PCR; TCRdb keeps only in-frame clonotypes and omits some of them. The sample has approximately 40,000 clones; about 86% are singletons. The sequenced sample was peripheral blood. The receptor source for this set is a middle-aged man in a cohort sampled during active COVID-19.

Notes on this clone: Other DNA sequences in this sample translate to the same CDR3. V usage is TRBV29-1 and J usage is TRBJ1-5; 10 bases are a match to TRBD1. The J segment lost 6 bases and the V segment lost 5 bases, leaving 4 bases of the junction unmatched. Germline V lookup: CDR1 SQVTM, CDR2 ANQGSEA. There are 13 residues in the CDR3. The CDR3 DNA sequence: TGCAGCGTTCGACAGGGGGCCGGTCAGCCCCAGCATTTT. Protein sequence: CSVRQGAGQPQHF.

This chain uses TRBV5-8 with TRBJ1-2; 7 nucleotides align to TRBD1. The junction had 14 bases not matched to a gene; V was cut back by 2 bases and J by 4 bases. The CDR3 runs to 17 residues. Germline loops: CDR1 SGHTS, CDR2 YDEGEE. In nucleotides, the CDR3 is TGTGCCAGCAGCTTCGACAGGGTTTCCCAGAACGTCTATGGCTACACCTTC. Translation: CASSFDRVSQNVYGYTF. The full variable domain, its missing parts supplied by reference TRBV5-8 and TRBJ1-2, is EAGVTQSPTHLIKTRGQQATLRCSPISGHTSVYWYQQALGLGLQFLLWYDEGEERNRGNFPPRFSGRQFPNYSSELNVNALELEDSALYLCASSFDRVSQNVYGYTFGSGTRLTVV.

The chain joins TRBV30 to TRBJ1-1; D gene ambiguous. V lost 5 bases to trimming and J lost 1 base, with 11 bases between them. The length of the CDR3 is 13 residues. CDR1 is GTSNPN and CDR2 is SVGIG in the germline V gene (reference sequence). CDR3 nucleotide sequence: TGTGCCTGGGGTAAGCTGAAGAACACTGAAGCTTTCTTT. As protein: CAWGKLKNTEAFF.